What follows are 10 T cell receptor beta chains derived from one specimen sequenced in a study of blood T cell repertoires in COVID-19. Assay used: immunoSEQ multiplex PCR; TCRdb lists only in-frame clones, some missing. The data show around 22,000 clones, around 92% seen once. The sequencing sample was made of peripheral blood. Receptors originate from a woman aged 70-85 years with active COVID-19.

This clone was found once. The chain joins TRBV28 to TRBJ1-2; tentatively, D is TRBD1 (5 bases). The CDR3 is 14 amino acids. Germline values: CDR1 MDHEN, CDR2 SYDVKM. With 8 bases removed from V and 4 bases from J, the gap between germline ends came to 17 bases. The CDR3 here is CASRAPGGAYGYTF. In DNA form, the CDR3 reads TGTGCCAGCCGGGCCCCGGGGGGAGCCTATGGCTACACCTTC.

V is TRBV10-2 and J is TRBJ2-7; 10 bases are a match to TRBD2. The CDR3 sequence is 17 residues long. Per germline, CDR1 WSHSY and CDR2 SAAADI. The ends lost 2 bases at V and 1 base at J; junction bases unmatched: 8. The CDR3 bases are TGCGCCAGCAGTGAGACGCTGGGTAGCGGGAGGTCCTACGAGCAGTACTTC. It specifies CASSETLGSGRSYEQYF.

This clone showed up just once. The chain uses TRBV25-1 and TRBJ1-6, with 10 bases aligning to TRBD1. The CDR3 length is 15 residues. The germline CDR1 and CDR2 sequences are MGHDK and SYGVNS. V lost 6 bases and J lost 5; bases outside the gene matches: 4. The CDR3 sequence is CASRDRGGDNSPLHF. The DNA for the CDR3 is TGTGCCAGCAGGGACAGGGGGGGGGATAATTCACCCCTCCACTTT.

The chain uses TRBV6-5 and TRBJ2-1; D is possibly TRBD1 (5 bases). Trimming took off 6 bases at V and 5 bases at J, with 17 bases between the two ends. The CDR3 consists of 15 residues. Germline loops: CDR1 MNHEY, CDR2 SVGAGI. CDR3 nucleotides: TGTGCCAGCAGCCCCAGGGTCCGTTCCCACAATGAGCAGTTCTTC. Translating it yields CASSPRVRSHNEQFF.

The V call is TRBV27, the J call TRBJ2-5, with 8 nucleotides matching TRBD1. Germline V gene sequence: CDR1 MNHEY, CDR2 SMNVEV (reference sequence). V was clipped by 4 bases and J by 5 bases; unmatched bases: 6. CDR3 length: 14 residues. The CDR3 reads CASSSDRGGETQYF. CDR3 in DNA: TGTGCCAGCAGTTCCGACAGGGGTGGCGAGACCCAGTACTTC.

The rearrangement joins TRBV7-8 to TRBJ2-1, with a tentative D call TRBD2 (6 bases). This CDR3 contains 13 residues. The V end was cut by 2 bases, the J end by 8 bases, with 10 bases between. Looked up from germline, CDR1 is SGHVS and CDR2 is FQNEAQ. CDR3 residues: CASSLLGGYEQFF. CDR3 coding DNA: TGTGCCAGCAGCTTATTGGGAGGATATGAGCAGTTCTTC.

This chain joins TRBV28 and TRBJ1-2, with D unresolved. Germline lookup yields CDR1 MDHEN and CDR2 SYDVKM. Trimming shortened V by 6 bases and J by 8 bases, and 16 bases separated the two germline ends. This CDR3 contains 13 residues. CDR3 loop: CASRYAGSGGYTF. CDR3 sequence (DNA): TGTGCCAGCAGGTATGCGGGGTCAGGAGGCTACACCTTC.

The chain uses TRBV7-6 and TRBJ1-5, with a tentative D call TRBD1 (5 bases). The germline V gene has CDR1 SGHVS and CDR2 FNYEAQ. V was cut by 5 bases and J by 5 bases, with 10 bases left in between. This CDR3 region has 13 residues. The CDR3: CASSLTGDQPQHF. CDR3 nucleotide sequence: TGTGCCAGCAGCCTCACGGGGGATCAGCCCCAGCATTTT.

The J gene is TRBJ2-1, the V gene TRBV19; D may be TRBD2 (5 bases). The V and J ends lost 5 bases and 3 bases respectively, with 14 bases between them. CDR3 size: 15 residues. Germline V gene lookup returns CDR1 LNHDA and CDR2 SQIVND (reference sequence). The CDR3 DNA sequence: TGTGCCAGTAGTTCGGGATCCACTAACTACAATGAGCAGTTCTTC. Residues: CASSSGSTNYNEQFF.

The chain joins TRBV5-6 to TRBJ2-1; 7 positions agree with TRBD1. Trimming at V came to 1 base and at J to 3 bases, leaving 4 bases not matched to a gene. Germline loops: CDR1 SGHDT, CDR2 YYEEEE. The length of the CDR3 is 15 residues. The CDR3 here is CASSLTGVLYNEQFF. CDR3 in DNA: TGTGCCAGCAGCTTGACAGGGGTCCTCTACAATGAGCAGTTCTTC.